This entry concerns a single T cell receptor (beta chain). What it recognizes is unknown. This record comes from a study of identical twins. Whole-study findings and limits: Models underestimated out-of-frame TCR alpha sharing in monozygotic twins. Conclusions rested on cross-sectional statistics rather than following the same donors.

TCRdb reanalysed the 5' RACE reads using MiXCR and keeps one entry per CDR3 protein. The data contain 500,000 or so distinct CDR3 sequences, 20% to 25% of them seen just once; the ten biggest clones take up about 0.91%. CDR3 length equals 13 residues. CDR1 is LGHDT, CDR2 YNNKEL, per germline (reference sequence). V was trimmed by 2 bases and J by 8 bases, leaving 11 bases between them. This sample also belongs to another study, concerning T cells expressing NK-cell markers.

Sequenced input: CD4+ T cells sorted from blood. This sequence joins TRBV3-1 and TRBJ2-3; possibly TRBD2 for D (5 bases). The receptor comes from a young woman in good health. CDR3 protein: CASSQLDRGTQYF. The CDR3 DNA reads TGTGCCAGCAGCCAACTGGACCGGGGTACGCAGTATTTT.